Sequencing of this TCR beta chain was carried out in a study of cytomegalovirus exposure and HLA in healthy donors. The study, taken as a whole, reports: The study recorded 150 to 200 TCR beta chains that were cytomegalovirus-associated. The study reported that TCR beta sequences accurately predicted HLA-A and HLA-B alleles in most subjects.

PCR used 60 Vbeta primers and 13 Jbeta primers. This table comes from immunoSEQ multiplex PCR, and its TCRdb copy is limited to in-frame clones, with some not included. The data show roughly 140,000 clones, about 79% seen once. Concerning this clone: Its specificity is not known.

The CDR3 covers 15 residues. Trimming left V 6 bases short and J 7 bases short, with 16 bases between. Germline values: CDR1 MRHNA, CDR2 SNTAGT. The sample comprised PBMCs. This sequence was found in a male donor in good health and CMV-seronegative. The gene calls are TRBV6-4 and TRBJ1-6; weak D call: TRBD1 (5 bases). This CDR3 reads CASSSEPGNNSPLHF. CDR3 coding DNA: TGTGCCAGCAGCTCTGAGCCAGGGAACAATTCACCCCTCCACTTT.